Detailed here is one TCR beta chain. Its antigen specificity is not known. No much larger clonotype is one base removed from it; base qualities were not supplied. V is pruned by 6 bases and J by 16 bases, leaving 12 bases of the junction without a gene match. From the cysteine through the phenylalanine, the CDR3 covers 14 amino acids. The read is trimmed to its CDR3 DNA, 42 bases read in frame from base 1. The germline V gene (reference sequence) specifies LNHDA as CDR1 and SQIVND as CDR2. TCRbeta CDR3 regions were amplified from genomic DNA by means of the immunoSEQ Assay, a bias-controlled multiplex PCR. Turning to the authors' computational methods: Nucleated cell counts per sample were estimated from amplification of reference gene primers within the assay. To quantify the absolute abundance of each unique TCRbeta CDR3 rearrangement, sequence reads were collapsed and filtered. For each sample, productive Simpson clonality was calculated as the square root of Simpson's diversity index across productive rearrangements. TCRdb carries this immuneACCESS record with in-frame sequences only. Its versions omit some clonotypes, under half of them owing to an unresolved V gene in the studies checked, with the rest unexplained. D and trimming come from the DNA, and the V and J calls and clone size come from that table. The sample has approximately 76,000 clones on record, around nine tenths of them singletons. The top ten clones comprise under 9.5% of the sample.

The sample belongs to a study of blood T cell repertoires in COVID-19 (dated by TCRdb to the early 2020s). For context, the study as a whole: Samples from collaborators originated in the United States, Italy and Spain and spanned both the acute and convalescent phases of COVID-19. The material from the prospective study consisted of cDNA or gDNA derived from T cells, B-cell-depleted T cells, or PBMCs. The dataset comprised deeply sampled blood TCRbeta repertoires from subjects exposed to, actively infected with, or recovered from COVID-19. The repertoires were released in a freely available public database intended as a resource for research on the immune response to SARS-CoV-2. The samples were drawn from two sources: the first 160 participants of the ongoing ImmuneRACE study, and over 950 subjects contributed by 6 global collaborators. Nearly every sample came with metadata listing a de-identified subject ID, COVID-19 status, age in years and sex. Where available, HLA class I and class II types were taken from metadata supplied by the sample provider and were not determined by assay-based typing.

Results the study describes overall, beyond this receptor: Clinical and demographic metadata were provided uncurated, with the amount varying by source and participant.

Each collaborating institution followed its own protocols to collect whole blood in K2EDTA tubes. For TCRbeta analysis, collaborators shipped samples as frozen whole blood, isolated PBMCs, or DNA extracted from either of those sample types. This receptor chain uses TRBV19 and TRBJ2-1, and 13 junction bases match TRBD2. The sample was peripheral blood. This receptor was taken from a young man with acute or convalescent COVID-19. Here the CDR3 is given as CASRGTGTSGNCFF. The DNA sequence is given as TGTGCCAGTAGGGGAACCGGGACTAGCGGGAATTGTTTCTTC.